The rows below give T cell receptor beta chains drawn from one sample of a study of blood T cell repertoires in COVID-19. The data were produced by immunoSEQ multiplex PCR, yet TCRdb's version contains in-frame clones alone and is incomplete. This table has about 80,000 clones, 90% appearing once. The sequenced sample was peripheral blood. These receptors were taken from an elderly woman with active or convalescent COVID-19. The CDR3 runs from the conserved cysteine through the conserved F or W. D genes are given only for firm matches. The size entry is marked missing in some rows and otherwise reads once, few, many or a size class.

>-|TRBJ2-7|TRBV5-1|-
TGCGCCAGCCAGAGCGGAGCCAACCCTCTCTACGAGCAGTACTTC
CASQSGANPLYEQYF
>TRBD2|TRBJ2-1|TRBV10-3|-
TGTGCCATCAGTGTGAGCGGGATGTACAATGAGCAGTTCTTC
CAISVSGMYNEQFF
>-|TRBJ1-4|TRBV6-2/TRBV6-3|-
TGTGCCAGCAGTTACCTCCAGGGCGGTAATGAAAAACTGTTTTTT
CASSYLQGGNEKLFF
>-|TRBJ2-1|TRBV12-5|-
TGTGCTAGTGGTTTGGGTCACTACAATGAGCAGTTCTTC
CASGLGHYNEQFF
>-|TRBJ2-1|TRBV27|-
TGTGCCAGCAGTCCGCCACCTAGTTATGCCAATGAGCAGTTCTTC
CASSPPPSYANEQFF
>-|TRBJ2-3|TRBV29-1|-
TGCAGCGTTGACGGGACATATTTGGCTAAGTATTTT
CSVDGTYLAKYF
>TRBD1|TRBJ1-2|TRBV4-3|-
TGCGCCAGCAGCCCCCACAGGGGGCGCGGCTATGGCTACACCTTC
CASSPHRGRGYGYTF
>TRBD2|TRBJ2-1|TRBV6-5|-
TGTGCCAGCTGGACTAGCCCCTACAATGAGCAGTTCTTC
CASWTSPYNEQFF
>-|TRBJ2-3|TRBV6-2/TRBV6-3|-
TGTGCCAGCAGTTACAACAGGGTGATATTGGATACGCAGTATTTT
CASSYNRVILDTQYF
>TRBD1|TRBJ1-6|TRBV12-5|-
TGTGCTAGTGGTTTGAGGGACAGGGTAAACTCACCCCTCCACTTT
CASGLRDRVNSPLHF
>-|TRBJ2-5|TRBV2|-
TGTGCCAGCAGTGACGGGGGGACCCAGTACTTC
CASSDGGTQYF
>-|TRBJ2-3|TRBV11-2|-
TGTGCCAGCAGCTGGGGGCAGGGGGGTAGCACAGATACGCAGTATTTT
CASSWGQGGSTDTQYF
>TRBD1|TRBJ1-2|TRBV20-1|-
TGCAGTGCCCAGGGACAGGGGACCACCTTC
CSAQGQGTTF
>-|TRBJ1-2|TRBV19|-
TGTGCCAGTAGTTTAGACACGGCGGTGGATGGCTACACCTTC
CASSLDTAVDGYTF
>-|TRBJ2-3|TRBV6-4|-
TGTGCCAGCAGTGACCAAACAGATACGCAGTATTTT
CASSDQTDTQYF
>-|TRBJ2-3|TRBV11-2|-
TGTGCCAGCAATCGGGTCACGCATACGCAGTATTTT
CASNRVTHTQYF
>-|TRBJ2-7|TRBV4-2|-
TGTGCCAGCAGCCAAGAGGGATCCAGGGGCTACGAGCAGTACTTC
CASSQEGSRGYEQYF
>TRBD1|TRBJ1-1|TRBV28|-
TGTGCCAGCAGTCCAAATCAAGCGGACAGGCCCCAAGAAGCTTTCTTT
CASSPNQADRPQEAFF
>-|TRBJ1-4|TRBV18|-
TGTGCCAGCTCACCAACGACAGTTCCGAATGAAAAACTGTTTTTT
CASSPTTVPNEKLFF
>TRBD1|TRBJ1-5|TRBV6-5|once
TGTGCCAGCAGGAAAGACAGGGTGGTCAGTAAGCCCCAGCATTTT
CASRKDRVVSKPQHF
>-|TRBJ2-3|TRBV7-2|-
TGTGCCAGCAGCCGCGATTCATCAGGCCTGACAGATACGCAGTATTTT
CASSRDSSGLTDTQYF
>TRBD2|TRBJ2-7|TRBV28|-
TGTGCCAGCAGTTCCTCTACTCTAGCGGGAGATGACTACGAGCAGTACTTC
CASSSSTLAGDDYEQYF
>-|TRBJ2-1|TRBV5-1|-
TGCGCCAGCAGCTTGTTTTCGGGGAGCTCCTACAATGAGCAGTTCTTC
CASSLFSGSSYNEQFF
>-|TRBJ2-5|TRBV7-2|-
TGTGCCAGCGGCAGGGGCTCCGAGACCCAGTACTTC
CASGRGSETQYF
>-|TRBJ2-1|TRBV6-5|-
TGTGCCAGCAGTTACGCGGGACGCTACAATGAGCAGTTCTTC
CASSYAGRYNEQFF
>-|TRBJ2-2|TRBV3-1/TRBV3-2|-
TGTGCCAGCAGCAAGGACACCCTCAACACCGGGGAGCTGTTTTTT
CASSKDTLNTGELFF
>-|TRBJ2-7|TRBV10-1|-
TGCGCCAGCAGTGAGGGACAGAGTCGCGAGCAGTACTTC
CASSEGQSREQYF
>TRBD1|TRBJ1-2|TRBV27|-
TGTGCCAGCAGTTTACGTGGTTTACTTTCGGGGACAGAGACGGCGGCCTATGGCTACACCTTC
CASSLRGLLSGTETAAYGYTF